The present entry profiles one TCR beta chain with its context. This specimen belongs to a study of T cells in Graves' hyperthyroidism and ophthalmopathy. RNA transcripts gave rise to amplified TCR beta CDR3 regions. The TCR CDR3 was amplified in a first-round RT-PCR using the HTBI primer set. Each CDR3 protein gets one entry after TCRdb re-called the multiplex PCR reads with MiXCR. The sample holds approximately 600,000 distinct CDR3 sequences, around 21% seen once. The diagnostic basis comprised clinical symptoms, serum thyroxine and TRAb, thyroid ultrasound and orbital computed tomography. The CDR3 is 16 residues long. Trimming removed 1 base from V and 2 bases from J; junction bases left unmatched: 7. From germline, CDR1 is SEHNR and CDR2 FQNEAQ (reference sequence).

This sequence joins TRBV7-9 and TRBJ2-5; 7 bases map to TRBD1. The sequencing input was blood. This receptor was identified in a man under 40 with Graves' ophthalmopathy. The CDR3 DNA is TGTGCCAGCAGCTTAGGGAATACAGGGGAACAAGAGACCCAGTACTTC. Its translation: CASSLGNTGEQETQYF.